The rows below give T cell receptor beta chains drawn from one sample of a study of T cell responses to AZD1222 COVID-19 vaccine. TCRdb's table, derived via immunoSEQ multiplex PCR, lists solely in-frame clones and lacks some. The data contain roughly 150,000 clones, over 90% of them singletons. The input for sequencing was peripheral blood, taken on day 0 of AZD1222 vaccination. The receptor set was obtained from an adult in good health. Both conserved end residues are part of each CDR3. Fields, in order: J gene, clone size, V gene, D gene, CDR3 DNA, CDR3 protein. D genes are given only for firm matches. Not every row has a clone size; where given, it reads once, few, many or a size class.

>TRBJ2-2|.|TRBV25-1|TRBD2
TGTGCCAGCAGTGCACTAGCGGGAGTATCCGGGGAGCTGTTTTTT
CASSALAGVSGELFF
>TRBJ2-7|.|TRBV10-3|TRBD2
TGTGCCATCAGTGGGGGACTAAAAAGGAACGAGCAGTACTTC
CAISGGLKRNEQYF
>TRBJ1-1|.|TRBV19|TRBD1
TGTGCCAGTAGTACCGGGACAGGGATGGAAGCTTTCTTT
CASSTGTGMEAFF
>TRBJ2-1|.|TRBV28|TRBD2
TGTGCCAGCAGTACAAGGGCCCCACTAGCGGGATCCACCCATGAGCAGTTCTTC
CASSTRAPLAGSTHEQFF
>TRBJ2-5|.|TRBV19|.
TGTGCCAGTAGCATAAACAGGGAGGAGACCCAGTACTTC
CASSINREETQYF
>TRBJ1-1|.|TRBV5-4|.
TGTGCCAGCAGCTTGGGTTCAGGGGAGAACACTGAAGCTTTCTTT
CASSLGSGENTEAFF
>TRBJ1-4|few|TRBV11-2|.
TGTGCCAGCAGCCCCAGGTGGGGAGTATCTGAAAAACTGTTTTTT
CASSPRWGVSEKLFF
>TRBJ1-6|.|TRBV9|TRBD1
TGTGCCAGCAGCGCGACCCCGGGACAGGGGGTTCGCTCACCCCTCCACTTT
CASSATPGQGVRSPLHF
>TRBJ2-7|.|TRBV11-2|.
TGTGCCAGCAGCTTAGTTCGGGGGAGGCCCTCCTACGAGCAGTACTTC
CASSLVRGRPSYEQYF
>TRBJ1-1|.|TRBV12-3/TRBV12-4|.
TGTGCCAGCAGACGGGACAACACTGAAGCTTTCTTT
CASRRDNTEAFF
>TRBJ2-7|.|TRBV24-1|TRBD1
TGTGCCACCAGTGACCCGGGACAGGGATCCGAGCAGTACTTC
CATSDPGQGSEQYF
>TRBJ2-7|.|TRBV15|.
TGTGCCACCAGCAGACCTGGCTTTCGGCTAACCTACGAGCAGTACTTC
CATSRPGFRLTYEQYF
>TRBJ1-2|once|TRBV19|.
TGTGCCAGTAGCCCCACCTGGGGTCACTATGGCTACACCTTC
CASSPTWGHYGYTF
>TRBJ2-3|.|TRBV11-2|TRBD1
TGTGCCAGCAGCCCAGGACAGGGCGCAGATACGCAGTATTTT
CASSPGQGADTQYF
>TRBJ2-7|.|TRBV2|TRBD2
TGTGCCAGCAGCGCCGGGACTATCGACGAGCAGTACTTC
CASSAGTIDEQYF
>TRBJ1-1|.|TRBV23-1|.
TGCGCCAGCAGTCAATTCAGGGGTATTTCGGGGACTGAAGCTTTCTTT
CASSQFRGISGTEAFF
>TRBJ1-2|.|TRBV19|.
TGTGCCAGTAGTAACGGAGGTTTCGTCGGCTACACCTTC
CASSNGGFVGYTF
>TRBJ1-1|.|TRBV5-4|.
TGTGCCAGCAGCCCAACCCGACAAGGCGCGGCTGAAGCTTTCTTT
CASSPTRQGAAEAFF
>TRBJ2-2|.|TRBV7-3|TRBD2
TGTGCCAGCAGCCCCGGACTAGCGGGAGGGACCGGGGAGCTGTTTTTT
CASSPGLAGGTGELFF
>TRBJ2-5|.|TRBV2|.
TGTGCCAGCAGGTACCAAGAGACCCAGTACTTC
CASRYQETQYF
>TRBJ2-2|.|TRBV30|TRBD1
TGTGCCTGGAGTGGGACAGGGTCCGGGGAGCTGTTTTTT
CAWSGTGSGELFF
>TRBJ1-5|.|TRBV5-1|.
TGCGCCAGCAGGACAGATTATAGCAATCAGCCCCAGCATTTT
CASRTDYSNQPQHF
>TRBJ1-5|.|TRBV2|.
TGTGCCAGCAGTGATATCAGGGAAGATCAGCCCCAGCATTTT
CASSDIREDQPQHF
>TRBJ2-1|.|TRBV7-9|TRBD2
TGTGCCAGCAGCTCGGGACTAGCAATTTCCTACAATGAGCAGTTCTTC
CASSSGLAISYNEQFF
>TRBJ2-7|.|TRBV5-4|TRBD2
TGTGCCAGCAGCTTGGGCTCTAGCGGGGCCTACGAGCAGTACTTC
CASSLGSSGAYEQYF
>TRBJ2-7|.|TRBV9|TRBD2
TGTGCCAGCAGCGTAGGCGGAGCGGGAGGATCCTACGAGCAGTACTTC
CASSVGGAGGSYEQYF
>TRBJ1-1|once|TRBV2|.
TGTGCCAGCAGTGTCGGCTCGAACACTGAAGCTTTCTTT
CASSVGSNTEAFF
>TRBJ2-7|.|TRBV24-1|.
TGTGCCACCAGTCTGACGGGCCAGGAGCAGTACTTC
CATSLTGQEQYF
>TRBJ2-7|once|TRBV11-3|.
TGTGCCAGCAGCTTAGCGGGGACCTACGAGCAGTACTTC
CASSLAGTYEQYF
>TRBJ2-2|.|TRBV30|.
TGTGCCTGGCGGGTAGAGGCCACCGGGGAGCTGTTTTTT
CAWRVEATGELFF
>TRBJ2-7|.|TRBV7-9|TRBD2
TGTGCCAGCAGCTTAGGTCTAGCGGGAGCCTACGAGCAGTACTTC
CASSLGLAGAYEQYF
>TRBJ2-3|.|TRBV7-9|.
TGTGCCAGCAGCCCTCCGGGAAGCAGCACAGATACGCAGTATTTT
CASSPPGSSTDTQYF
>TRBJ2-7|.|TRBV5-5|.
TGTGCCAGCAGCTTGGGTGACAGATCAAGCTCCTACGAGCAGTACTTC
CASSLGDRSSSYEQYF
>TRBJ1-1|.|TRBV6-2/TRBV6-3|TRBD1
TGTGCCAGCAGTTCCGACAGGGGGGGAATGAACACTGAAGCTTTCTTT
CASSSDRGGMNTEAFF
>TRBJ1-4|.|TRBV15|.
TGTGCCACCAGCGGCCCAAAAGGGCCTAATGAAAAACTGTTTTTT
CATSGPKGPNEKLFF
>TRBJ2-3|.|TRBV6-6|.
TGTGCCAGCAGTTACTCAGCGGCTAGCACAGATACGCAGTATTTT
CASSYSAASTDTQYF
>TRBJ1-2|.|TRBV5-4|TRBD1
TGTGCCAGCAGCTCCGGGACAGGGTATGGTAACTATGGCTACACCTTC
CASSSGTGYGNYGYTF
>TRBJ2-3|.|TRBV5-1|TRBD2
TGCGCCAGCAGCAGGGGAAGCGGGGACCTCACAGATACGCAGTATTTT
CASSRGSGDLTDTQYF
>TRBJ1-1|.|TRBV28|.
TGTGCCAGCAGGTCAACAGGGTTTGAAGCTTTCTTT
CASRSTGFEAFF
>TRBJ2-5|.|TRBV7-2|.
TGTGCCAGCAGCTTTGGTAGGGCCCGAGAGACCCAGTACTTC
CASSFGRARETQYF
>TRBJ2-7|.|TRBV19|TRBD2
TGTGCCAGTAGTGCGACTAGCGGAGTGGGAGAGCAGTACTTC
CASSATSGVGEQYF
>TRBJ1-2|.|TRBV18|.
TGTGCCAGCTCACCCCCCTCTTTACACAACTATGGCTACACCTTC
CASSPPSLHNYGYTF
>TRBJ1-2|.|TRBV28|.
TGTGCCAGCAGGGCTACAGGGTTGCCCTATGGCTACACCTTC
CASRATGLPYGYTF
>TRBJ2-5|.|TRBV7-9|.
TGTGCCAGCAGCTTAGCGGGGGTCCAAGAGACCCAGTACTTC
CASSLAGVQETQYF
>TRBJ2-7|.|TRBV6-5|.
TGTGCCAGCAGGGCGACCGAGGTCGGGGAGCAGTACTTC
CASRATEVGEQYF
>TRBJ2-7|few|TRBV3-1/TRBV3-2|.
TGTGCCAGCAGCCAAGCGGGAAGCTCCTACGAGCAGTACTTC
CASSQAGSSYEQYF
>TRBJ2-6|.|TRBV27|.
TGTGCCAGCAGTTTATCCTCCTCTGGGGCCAACGTCCTGACTTTC
CASSLSSSGANVLTF